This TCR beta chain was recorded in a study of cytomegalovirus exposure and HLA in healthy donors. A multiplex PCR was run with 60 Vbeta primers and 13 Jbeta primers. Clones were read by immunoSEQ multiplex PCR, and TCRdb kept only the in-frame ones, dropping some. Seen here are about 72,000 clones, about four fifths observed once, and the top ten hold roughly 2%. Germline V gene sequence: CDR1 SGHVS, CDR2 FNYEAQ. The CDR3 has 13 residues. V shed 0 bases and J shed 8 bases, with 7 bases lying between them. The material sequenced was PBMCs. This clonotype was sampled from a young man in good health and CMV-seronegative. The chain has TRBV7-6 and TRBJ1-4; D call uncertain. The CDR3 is CASSLAVHEKLFF. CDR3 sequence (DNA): TGTGCCAGCAGCTTAGCGGTACACGAAAAACTGTTTTTT.